This is a list of T cell receptor beta chains from one sample in a study of early T cells in non-severe SARS-CoV-2 infection. Using its own MiXCR run on the 5' RACE reads, TCRdb lists one record per CDR3 protein. The data contain around 59,000 distinct CDR3 sequences, 9.5% to 15% of them singletons. The sequencing sample was made of whole blood. The receptors were sampled from an adult who was a healthcare worker with PCR-confirmed SARS-CoV-2 infection or an uninfected control (not recorded which). Both conserved end residues are part of each CDR3. Fields, in order: V gene, D gene, J gene, clone size, CDR3 DNA, CDR3 protein. The D gene is left open where the match is weak. Size is stated for part of the rows, as once, few or many counts, or as a class when the clone is expanded.

TRBV29-1	-	TRBJ1-2	-	TGCAGCGTTGATCCTTACCATGGCTACACCTTC	CSVDPYHGYTF
TRBV5-1	TRBD2	TRBJ2-1	many	TGCGCCAGCAGCTTGAGCGGGAGGGTCAATGAGCAGTTCTTC	CASSLSGRVNEQFF
TRBV5-1	TRBD1	TRBJ2-2	many	TGCGCCAGCAGTTCGGTCAGGGGGATCGTGGCGAACACCGGGGAGCTGTTTTTT	CASSSVRGIVANTGELFF
TRBV5-1	-	TRBJ2-4	-	TGCGGGGGGTTCCCGGCCAAAAACATTCAGTACTTC	CGGFPAKNIQYF
TRBV7-6	-	TRBJ2-3	-	TGTGCCAGCAGCTTACGTATGAGGGGCCGTGGAGATACGCAGTATTTT	CASSLRMRGRGDTQYF
TRBV7-6	-	TRBJ1-1	-	TGTGCCAGCAGCTTAGCGGGGGCGAACACTGAAGCTTTCTTT	CASSLAGANTEAFF
TRBV4-1	TRBD1	TRBJ1-4	-	TGCGCCAGCAGCCAAGATCCCCTGGGGACAGGGGGGACTACTAATGAAAAACTGTTTTTT	CASSQDPLGTGGTTNEKLFF
TRBV3-1	-	TRBJ2-1	many	TGTGCCAGCAGCCCCTGGGGGATGGAAAACAATGAGCAGTTCTTC	CASSPWGMENNEQFF
TRBV18	-	TRBJ1-5	many	TGTGCCAGCTCACTAGATTACAGGAATCAGCCCCAGCATTTT	CASSLDYRNQPQHF
TRBV7-9	TRBD1	TRBJ1-2	-	TGTGCCAGCAGCTTACAACAGGGGGAGCATGGCTACACCTTC	CASSLQQGEHGYTF
TRBV30	-	TRBJ2-2	-	TGTGCCTGGAGAGGTCAGGGAAGGACCGGGGAGCTGTTTTTT	CAWRGQGRTGELFF
TRBV4-2	-	TRBJ2-3	-	TGTGCCAGCAGCATCCAGGGAACAGATACGCAGTATTTT	CASSIQGTDTQYF
TRBV2	TRBD2	TRBJ2-3	few	TGTGCCAGCAGTGAAGCTGGACTAGCGGGATTGGATAGCACAGATACGCAATATTTT	CASSEAGLAGLDSTDTQYF
TRBV5-4	-	TRBJ2-7	-	TGTGCCAGCAGCTTGGCCCAGACAGGAACCTACGAGCAGTACTTC	CASSLAQTGTYEQYF
TRBV20-1	-	TRBJ1-2	many	TGCAGTGCTAGGAACAGGGAATATGGCTACACCTTC	CSARNREYGYTF
TRBV30	-	TRBJ2-7	many	TGTGCCTGGGGCACTAGATCCTACGAGCAGTACTTC	CAWGTRSYEQYF
TRBV30	-	TRBJ2-7	many	TGTGCCTGGAGTCCGGTGGGTTACGAGCAGTACTTC	CAWSPVGYEQYF
TRBV2	TRBD1	TRBJ1-3	many	TGTGCCAGCAGAGACAGGGGTTCCGGAAACACCATATATTTT	CASRDRGSGNTIYF
TRBV12-3/TRBV12-4	-	TRBJ1-1	few	TGTGCCAGCAGTTTGAACATAGGAAAAGCTGAAGCTTTCTTT	CASSLNIGKAEAFF
TRBV20-1	-	TRBJ1-1	few	TGCAGTGCTGGAAGGGGGGCGAGTTCGAACACTGAAGCTTTCTTT	CSAGRGASSNTEAFF
TRBV13	-	TRBJ2-3	many	TGTGCCAGCAGTCAACGGAGCTCATTAGGAAGTACGCAGTATTTT	CASSQRSSLGSTQYF
TRBV7-2	-	TRBJ2-7	few	TGTGCCAGCAGCTTCGGGACGCACTCCTACGAGCAGTACTTC	CASSFGTHSYEQYF
TRBV29-1	-	TRBJ2-1	-	TGCAGCGTTGAGAATGAGCAGTTCTTC	CSVENEQFF
TRBV18	-	TRBJ1-1	-	TGTGCCAGCTCACCACCGAGCATAACGAACACTGAAGCTTTCTTT	CASSPPSITNTEAFF
TRBV4-1	-	TRBJ2-5	-	TGCGCCAGCAGTCCGAATTGGGGGGTAGAGACCCAGTACTTC	CASSPNWGVETQYF
TRBV24-1	-	TRBJ1-2	few	TGTGCCACCAGTGATTCCCCCAAGGGAAGCGGCTACACCTTC	CATSDSPKGSGYTF